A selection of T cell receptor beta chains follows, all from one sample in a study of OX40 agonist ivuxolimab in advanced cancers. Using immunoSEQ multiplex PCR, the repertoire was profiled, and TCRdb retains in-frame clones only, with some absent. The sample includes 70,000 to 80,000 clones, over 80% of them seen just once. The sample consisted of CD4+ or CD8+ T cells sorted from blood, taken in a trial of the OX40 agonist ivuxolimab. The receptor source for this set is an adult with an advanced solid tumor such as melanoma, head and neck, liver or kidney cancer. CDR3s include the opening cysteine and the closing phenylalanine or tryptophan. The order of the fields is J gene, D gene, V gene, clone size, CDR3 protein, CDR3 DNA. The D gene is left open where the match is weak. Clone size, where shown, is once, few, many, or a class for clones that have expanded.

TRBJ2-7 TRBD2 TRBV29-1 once CSVAGGGLAGVSSYEQYF TGCAGCGTTGCAGGTGGTGGACTAGCGGGAGTGAGCTCCTACGAGCAGTACTTC
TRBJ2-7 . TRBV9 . CASSNPTGILRHEQYF TGTGCCAGCAGTAATCCCACCGGGATCCTTCGACACGAGCAGTACTTC
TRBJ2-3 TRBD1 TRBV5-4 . CASSQGQPTQYF TGTGCCAGCAGCCAGGGACAGCCTACGCAGTATTTT
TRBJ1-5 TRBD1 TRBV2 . CASWGVPGQEGQPQHF TGTGCCAGCTGGGGCGTACCGGGACAGGAAGGTCAGCCCCAGCATTTT
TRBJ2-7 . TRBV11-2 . CASSLFTTAYEQYF TGTGCCAGCAGCTTATTTACTACCGCCTACGAGCAGTACTTC
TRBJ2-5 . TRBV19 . CASSGAGQLYQETQYF TGTGCCAGTAGCGGGGCGGGGCAGCTGTACCAAGAGACCCAGTACTTC
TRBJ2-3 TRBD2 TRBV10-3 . CATTTSGSTDTQYF TGTGCCACCACGACTAGCGGGAGTACCGATACGCAGTATTTT
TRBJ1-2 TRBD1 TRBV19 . CASSPTGWDYGYTF TGTGCCAGTAGTCCGACAGGGTGGGACTATGGCTACACCTTC
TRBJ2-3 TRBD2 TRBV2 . CASSDSSGISTDTQYF TGTGCCAGCAGTGATTCTAGCGGGATAAGCACAGATACGCAGTATTTT
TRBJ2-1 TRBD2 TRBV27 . CASTVRPSGSYEQFF TGTGCCAGCACGGTCCGCCCTAGCGGGAGCTATGAGCAGTTCTTC
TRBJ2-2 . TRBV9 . CASSVSSTGELFF TGTGCCAGCAGCGTATCTAGTACCGGGGAGCTGTTTTTT
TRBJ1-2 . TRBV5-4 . CASKDSSNYGYTF TGTGCCAGCAAAGACAGCTCTAACTATGGCTACACCTTC
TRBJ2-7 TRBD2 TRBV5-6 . CASSQGLAWVEQYF TGTGCCAGCAGCCAGGGACTAGCCTGGGTCGAGCAGTACTTC
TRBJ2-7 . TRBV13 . CASSLDDEQYF TGTGCCAGCAGCTTAGATGACGAGCAGTACTTC
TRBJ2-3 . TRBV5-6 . CASSSWTHPDTQYF TGTGCCAGCAGCTCCTGGACCCACCCAGATACGCAGTATTTT
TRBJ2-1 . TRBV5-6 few CASTSRGGTLPRDEQFF TGTGCCAGCACCTCGAGGGGGGGGACTCTCCCCAGGGATGAGCAGTTCTTC
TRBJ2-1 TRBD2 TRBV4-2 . CASQGLAGNEQFF TGTGCCAGCCAGGGACTAGCGGGAAATGAGCAGTTCTTC
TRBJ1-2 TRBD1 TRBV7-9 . CASSLAKDRQRLYGYTF TGTGCCAGCAGCTTAGCTAAGGACAGGCAACGACTATACGGCTACACCTTC
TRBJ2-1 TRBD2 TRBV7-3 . CASSLLGLAGAIPNEQFF TGTGCCAGCAGCTTGTTGGGACTAGCGGGAGCTATACCTAATGAGCAGTTCTTC
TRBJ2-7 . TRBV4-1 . CASSQVVAYEQYF TGCGCCAGCAGCCAAGTAGTTGCCTACGAGCAGTACTTC
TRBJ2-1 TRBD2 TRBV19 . CASSVLAGAGNEQFF TGTGCCAGTAGTGTACTAGCGGGGGCTGGGAATGAGCAGTTCTTC
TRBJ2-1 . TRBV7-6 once CASSLQGSYNEQFF TGTGCCAGCAGCCTCCAGGGTAGCTACAATGAGCAGTTCTTC
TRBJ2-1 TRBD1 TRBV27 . CASSVGTGVNEQFF TGTGCCAGCAGTGTCGGGACAGGGGTCAATGAGCAGTTCTTC
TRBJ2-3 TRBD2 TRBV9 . CASSVEPSGRHTDTQYF TGTGCCAGCAGCGTAGAACCTAGCGGGAGGCATACAGATACGCAGTATTTT
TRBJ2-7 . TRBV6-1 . CASSEVGSYEQYF TGTGCCAGCAGTGAAGTGGGGTCCTACGAGCAGTACTTC
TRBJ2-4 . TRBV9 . CASSPGGAVHIQYF TGTGCCAGCAGCCCAGGGGGGGCTGTACACATTCAGTACTTC
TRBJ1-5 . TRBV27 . CASSLGGSNQPQHF TGTGCCAGCAGTTTAGGGGGTAGCAATCAGCCCCAGCATTTT
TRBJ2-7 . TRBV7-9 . CASSLVEGISYEQYF TGTGCCAGCAGCTTAGTCGAGGGGATCTCCTACGAGCAGTACTTC
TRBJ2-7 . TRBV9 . CASSASGAPYEQYF TGTGCCAGCAGCGCCTCAGGGGCCCCCTACGAGCAGTACTTC
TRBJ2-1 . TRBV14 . CASSQVMSNEQFF TGTGCCAGCAGCCAGGTCATGAGCAATGAGCAGTTCTTC
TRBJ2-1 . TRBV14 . CASSQGIAPYKEQFF TGTGCCAGCAGCCAAGGGATAGCACCGTATAAGGAGCAGTTCTTC
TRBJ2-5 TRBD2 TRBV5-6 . CASSLGGGGQETQYF TGTGCCAGCAGCTTGGGAGGCGGGGGCCAAGAGACCCAGTACTTC